The clone carrying this TCR beta chain was recorded once. The V gene lost 2 bases and the J gene lost 5 bases, with 13 bases spanning the gap. CDR1 and CDR2 from the germline V gene are MNHEY and SVGAGI. CDR3 length equals 14 residues. The data stem from a study of shared clonotypes between healthy human individuals. The method was immunoSEQ multiplex PCR; TCRdb's version includes in-frame clones alone and lacks a portion of them. The table lists hundreds of thousands of clones, roughly 95% of them singletons. CD8 cells regarded as naive lacked CD45RO, were positively chosen for CCR7, and omitted terminally differentiated effector memory CD45RA+ cells.

Input material: naive CD8+ T cells sorted from blood. J is TRBJ2-7 and V is TRBV6-5; tentative D call: TRBD2 (5 bases). This sequence was found in a woman in her twenties or thirties in good health. The CDR3 sequence is CASSYRASRHEQYF. The CDR3 nucleotides are TGTGCCAGCAGTTACAGGGCTAGCAGGCACGAGCAGTACTTC.